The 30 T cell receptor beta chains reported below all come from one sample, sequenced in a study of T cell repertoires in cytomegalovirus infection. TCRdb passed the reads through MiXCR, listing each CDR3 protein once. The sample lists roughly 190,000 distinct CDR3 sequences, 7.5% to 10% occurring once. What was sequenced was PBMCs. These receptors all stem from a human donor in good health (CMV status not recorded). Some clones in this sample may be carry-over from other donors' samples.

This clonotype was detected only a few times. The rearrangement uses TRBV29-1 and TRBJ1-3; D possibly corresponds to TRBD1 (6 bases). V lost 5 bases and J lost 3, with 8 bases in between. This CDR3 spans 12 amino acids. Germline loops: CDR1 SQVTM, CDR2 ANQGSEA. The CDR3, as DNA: TGCAGCGTTACGGACAGTGGAAACACCATATATTTT. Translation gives CSVTDSGNTIYF.

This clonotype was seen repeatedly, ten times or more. CDR3: CASVRGQGYGYTF. CDR3 sequence (DNA): TGTGCCAGCGTCAGGGGGCAGGGCTATGGCTACACCTTC. The gene calls are TRBV28 and TRBJ1-2; 8 bases agree with TRBD1. Trimming took 8 bases from V and 4 from J; bases not matched to a gene: 6. Germline V gives CDR1 MDHEN, CDR2 SYDVKM. CDR3 size: 13 residues.

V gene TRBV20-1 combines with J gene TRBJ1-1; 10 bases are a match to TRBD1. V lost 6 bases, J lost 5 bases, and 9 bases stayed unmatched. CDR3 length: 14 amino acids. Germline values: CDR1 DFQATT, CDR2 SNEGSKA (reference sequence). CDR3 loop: CSAKRQGANTEAFF. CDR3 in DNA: TGCAGTGCAAAAAGACAGGGGGCGAATACTGAAGCTTTCTTT.

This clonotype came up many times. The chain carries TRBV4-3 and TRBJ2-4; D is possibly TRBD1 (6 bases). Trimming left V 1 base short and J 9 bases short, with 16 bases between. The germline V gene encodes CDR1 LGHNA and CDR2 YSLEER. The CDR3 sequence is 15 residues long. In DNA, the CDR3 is TGCGCCAGCAGCCAAGGTGTGGGGGCGCAGGGCATTCAGTACTTC. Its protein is CASSQGVGAQGIQYF.

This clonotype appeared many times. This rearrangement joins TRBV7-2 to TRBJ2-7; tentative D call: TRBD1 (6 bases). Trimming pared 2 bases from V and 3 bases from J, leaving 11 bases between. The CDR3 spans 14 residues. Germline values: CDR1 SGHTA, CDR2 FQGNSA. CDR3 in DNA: TGTGCCAGCAGCTTATCAGGGGCTAACTACGAGCAGTACTTC. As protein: CASSLSGANYEQYF.

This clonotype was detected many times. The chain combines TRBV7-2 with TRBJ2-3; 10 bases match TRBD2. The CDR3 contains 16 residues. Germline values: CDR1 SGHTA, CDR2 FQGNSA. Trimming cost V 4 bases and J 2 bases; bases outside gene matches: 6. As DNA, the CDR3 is TGTGCCAGCAGCTCTAAGCGGGGGGGCGTCACAGATACGCAGTATTTT. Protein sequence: CASSSKRGGVTDTQYF.

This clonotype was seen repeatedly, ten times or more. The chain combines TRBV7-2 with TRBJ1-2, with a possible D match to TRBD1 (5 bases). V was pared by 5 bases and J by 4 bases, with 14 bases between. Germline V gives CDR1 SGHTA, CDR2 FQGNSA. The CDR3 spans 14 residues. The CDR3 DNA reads TGTGCCAGCAGCGACCCGGGACCGACCTATGGCTACACCTTC. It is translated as CASSDPGPTYGYTF.

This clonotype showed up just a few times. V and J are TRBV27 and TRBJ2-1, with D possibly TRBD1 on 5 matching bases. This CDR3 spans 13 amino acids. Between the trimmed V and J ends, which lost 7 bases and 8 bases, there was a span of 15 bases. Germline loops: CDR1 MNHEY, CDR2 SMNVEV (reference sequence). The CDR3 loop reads CASTLGLWDEQFF. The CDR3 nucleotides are TGTGCCAGCACCCTGGGGCTATGGGATGAGCAGTTCTTC.

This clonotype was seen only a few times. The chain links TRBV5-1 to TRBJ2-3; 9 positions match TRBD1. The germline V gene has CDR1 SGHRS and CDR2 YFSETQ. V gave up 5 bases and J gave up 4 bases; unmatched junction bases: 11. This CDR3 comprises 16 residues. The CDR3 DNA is TGCGCCAGCAGTCCAGGGACAGGGTTGGAGGCAGATACGCAGTATTTT. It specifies CASSPGTGLEADTQYF. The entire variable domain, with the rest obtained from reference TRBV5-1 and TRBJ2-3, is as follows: KAGVTQTPRYLIKTRGQQVTLSCSPISGHRSVSWYQQTPGQGLQFLFEYFSETQRNKGNFPGRFSGRQFSNSRSEMNVSTLELGDSALYLCASSPGTGLEADTQYFGPGTRLTVL.

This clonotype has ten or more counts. The CDR3 loop is CASSLGALSGELFF. CDR3 in DNA: TGTGCCAGCAGCTTAGGGGCACTCAGCGGGGAGCTGTTTTTT. V is TRBV7-9 and J is TRBJ2-2; unclear D gene. The CDR3 contains 14 residues. Germline loops: CDR1 SEHNR, CDR2 FQNEAQ (reference sequence). Between the trimmed V and J ends, which lost 1 base and 7 bases, there was a span of 10 bases.

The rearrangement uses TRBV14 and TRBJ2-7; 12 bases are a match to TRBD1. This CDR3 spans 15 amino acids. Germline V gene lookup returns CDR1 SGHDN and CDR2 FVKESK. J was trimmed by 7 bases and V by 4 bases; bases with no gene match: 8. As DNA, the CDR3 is TGTGCCAGCAGCCCCCGGGACAGGGGGCTGGAAGAGCAGTACTTC. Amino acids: CASSPRDRGLEEQYF.

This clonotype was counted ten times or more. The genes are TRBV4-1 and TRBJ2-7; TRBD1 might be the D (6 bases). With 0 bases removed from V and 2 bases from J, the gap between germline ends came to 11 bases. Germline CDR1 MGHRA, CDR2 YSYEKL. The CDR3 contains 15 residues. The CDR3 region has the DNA TGCGCCAGCAGCCAAGAGACAGGTTCTACCTACGAGCAGTACTTC. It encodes CASSQETGSTYEQYF.

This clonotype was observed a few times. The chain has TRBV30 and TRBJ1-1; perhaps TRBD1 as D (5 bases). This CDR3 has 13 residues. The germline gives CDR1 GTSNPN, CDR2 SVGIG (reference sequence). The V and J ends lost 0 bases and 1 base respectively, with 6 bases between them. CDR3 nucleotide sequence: TGTGCCTGGAGTGTTGGGGGGAACACTGAAGCTTTCTTT. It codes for CAWSVGGNTEAFF.

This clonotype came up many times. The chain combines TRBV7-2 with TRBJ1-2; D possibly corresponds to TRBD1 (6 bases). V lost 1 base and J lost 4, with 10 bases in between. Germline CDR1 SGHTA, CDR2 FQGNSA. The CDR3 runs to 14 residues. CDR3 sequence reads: CASSLEGVSYGYTF. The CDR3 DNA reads TGTGCCAGCAGCTTAGAGGGGGTATCCTATGGCTACACCTTC.

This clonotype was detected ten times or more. CDR3 in DNA: TGTGCCAGCAGCTTAGGGGACAGGCGTTATTATCGATATCAGCCCCAGCATTTT. Translated, it gives CASSLGDRRYYRYQPQHF. The V call is TRBV7-8, the J call TRBJ1-5, with 8 bases identical to TRBD1. Germline trimming cut 1 base from V and 5 bases from J; bases unmatched to any gene: 13. The germline V gene has CDR1 SGHVS and CDR2 FQNEAQ. The CDR3 has 18 residues.

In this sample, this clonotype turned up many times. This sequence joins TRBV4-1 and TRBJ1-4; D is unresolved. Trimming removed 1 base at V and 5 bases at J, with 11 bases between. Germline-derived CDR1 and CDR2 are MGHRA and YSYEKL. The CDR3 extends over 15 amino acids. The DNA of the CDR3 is TGCGCCAGCAGCCAAGCCGAAGGCCGAAATGAAAAACTGTTTTTT. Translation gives CASSQAEGRNEKLFF.

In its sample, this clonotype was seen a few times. Here the CDR3 DNA reads TGTGCCAGCAGCTCCAGCGGGAGGATCGGCAATGAGCAGTTCTTC. Amino acids: CASSSSGRIGNEQFF. The V gene is TRBV7-2, the J gene TRBJ2-1, with 9 bases fitting TRBD2. Germline CDR1 reads SGHTA; CDR2 reads FQGNSA. The CDR3 has 15 residues. J gave up 6 bases and V 4 bases, and 7 bases lay outside the gene matches.

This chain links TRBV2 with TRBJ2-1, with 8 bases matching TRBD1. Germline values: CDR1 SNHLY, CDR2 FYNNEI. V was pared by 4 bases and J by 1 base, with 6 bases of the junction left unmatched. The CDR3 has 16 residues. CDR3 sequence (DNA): TGTGCCAGCAGTGGGAACCAGGGGGCTTCCTACAATGAGCAGTTCTTC. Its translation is CASSGNQGASYNEQFF.

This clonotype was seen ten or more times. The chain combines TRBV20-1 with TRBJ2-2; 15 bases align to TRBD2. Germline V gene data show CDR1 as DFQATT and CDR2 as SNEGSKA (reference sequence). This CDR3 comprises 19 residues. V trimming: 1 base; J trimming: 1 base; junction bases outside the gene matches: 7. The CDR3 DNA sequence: TGCAGTGCTAGAGGCGGACTAGCGGGGGGGCAGGTGAACACCGGGGAGCTGTTTTTT. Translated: CSARGGLAGGQVNTGELFF.

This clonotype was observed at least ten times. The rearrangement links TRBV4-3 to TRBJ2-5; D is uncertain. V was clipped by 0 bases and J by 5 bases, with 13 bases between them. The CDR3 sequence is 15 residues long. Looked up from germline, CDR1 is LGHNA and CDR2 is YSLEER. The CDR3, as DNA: TGCGCCAGCAGCCAAGATAGTGGTCCGAGGGAGACCCAGTACTTC. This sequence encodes CASSQDSGPRETQYF.

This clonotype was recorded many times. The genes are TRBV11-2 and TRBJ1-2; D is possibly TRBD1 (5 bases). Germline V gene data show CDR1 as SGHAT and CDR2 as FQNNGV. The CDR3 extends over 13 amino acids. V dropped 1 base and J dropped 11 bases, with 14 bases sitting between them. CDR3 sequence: CASSLAGVGKYTF. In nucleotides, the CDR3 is TGTGCCAGCAGCTTAGCGGGGGTAGGAAAGTACACCTTC.

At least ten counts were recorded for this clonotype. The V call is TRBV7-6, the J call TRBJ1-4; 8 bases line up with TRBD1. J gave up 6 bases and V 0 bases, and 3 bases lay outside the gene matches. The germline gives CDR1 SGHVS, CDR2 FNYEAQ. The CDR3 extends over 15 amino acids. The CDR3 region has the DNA TGTGCCAGCAGCTTAGCGAGGACAGGGCATGAAAAACTGTTTTTT. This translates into CASSLARTGHEKLFF. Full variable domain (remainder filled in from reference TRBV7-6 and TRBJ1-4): GAGVSQSPRYKVTKRGQDVALRCDPISGHVSLYWYRQALGQGPEFLTYFNYEAQQDKSGLPNDRFSAERPEGSISTLTIQRTEQRDSAMYRCASSLARTGHEKLFFGSGTQLSVL.

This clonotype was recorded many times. The CDR3 is CASSYGQGTDTQYF. The CDR3 nucleotides are TGTGCCAGCAGTTACGGGCAGGGTACAGATACGCAGTATTTT. V and J are TRBV6-2 or TRBV6-3 and TRBJ2-3; maybe TRBD1 (5 bases). CDR3 length: 14 residues. Germline V CDR1 and CDR2: MNHEY, SVGEGT. Trimming took 2 bases from V and 3 from J, leaving 9 bases between them.

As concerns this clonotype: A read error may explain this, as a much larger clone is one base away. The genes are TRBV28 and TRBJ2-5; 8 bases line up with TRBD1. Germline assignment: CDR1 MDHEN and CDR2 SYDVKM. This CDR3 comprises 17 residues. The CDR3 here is CVSSLVPGGSGQETQYF. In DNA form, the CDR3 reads TGTGTCAGCAGTTTAGTTCCAGGGGGCAGTGGTCAAGAGACCCAGTACTTC. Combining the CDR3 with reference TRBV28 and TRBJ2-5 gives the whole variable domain DVKVTQSSRYLVKRTGEKVFLECVQDMDHENMFWYRQDPGLGLRLIYFSYDVKMKEKGDIPEGYSVSREKKERFSLILESASTNQTSMYLCVSSLVPGGSGQETQYFGPGTRLLVL.

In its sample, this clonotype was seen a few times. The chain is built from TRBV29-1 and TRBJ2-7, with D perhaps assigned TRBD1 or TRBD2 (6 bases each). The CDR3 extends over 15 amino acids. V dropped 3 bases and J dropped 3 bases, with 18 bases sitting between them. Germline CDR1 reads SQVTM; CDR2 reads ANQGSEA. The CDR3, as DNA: TGCAGCGTTGATCCGGGGGACACCCTTTTCTACGAGCAGTACTTC. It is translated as CSVDPGDTLFYEQYF.

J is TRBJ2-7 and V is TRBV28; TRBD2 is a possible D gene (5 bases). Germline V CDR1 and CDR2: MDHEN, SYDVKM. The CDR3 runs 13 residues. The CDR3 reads CATEASRTYEQYF. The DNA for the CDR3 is TGTGCTACCGAGGCTAGCCGAACCTACGAGCAGTACTTC.

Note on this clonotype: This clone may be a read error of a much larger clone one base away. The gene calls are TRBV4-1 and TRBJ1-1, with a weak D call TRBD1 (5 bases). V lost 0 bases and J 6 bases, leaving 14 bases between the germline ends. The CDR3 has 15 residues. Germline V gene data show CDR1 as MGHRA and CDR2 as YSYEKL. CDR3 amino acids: CASSQDLSGLSEAFF. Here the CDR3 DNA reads TGCGCCAGCAGCCAAGATTTGTCAGGGCTGTCTGAAGCTTTCTTT.

CDR3 coding DNA: TGTGCCAGCAGCTTTCCGACTAGCGCGAGCTCCTACAATGAGCAGTTCTTC. This gives the protein CASSFPTSASSYNEQFF. The V gene is TRBV5-4, the J gene TRBJ2-1; 8 bases agree with TRBD2. With 2 bases clipped from V and 0 bases from J, the junction kept 7 bases outside the gene matches. The length of the CDR3 is 17 residues. Germline CDR1 SGHNT, CDR2 YYREEE (reference sequence).

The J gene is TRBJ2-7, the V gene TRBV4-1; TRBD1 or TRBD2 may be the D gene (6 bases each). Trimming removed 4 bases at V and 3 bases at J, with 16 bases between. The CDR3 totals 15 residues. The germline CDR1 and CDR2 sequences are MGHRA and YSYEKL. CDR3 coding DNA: TGCGCCAGCAGCCTAAGTGAGGGGGGTCTCTACGAGCAGTACTTC. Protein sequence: CASSLSEGGLYEQYF.

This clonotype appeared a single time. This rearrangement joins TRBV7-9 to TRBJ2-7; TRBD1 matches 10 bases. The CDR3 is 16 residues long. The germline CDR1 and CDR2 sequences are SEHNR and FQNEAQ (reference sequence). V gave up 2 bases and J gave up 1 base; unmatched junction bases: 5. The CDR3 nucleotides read TGTGCCAGCAGCTTATACGGGACAGGGGTGTCCTACGAGCAGTACTTC. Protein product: CASSLYGTGVSYEQYF.